This TCR beta chain was identified in a study of blood T cells in healthy people across ages (dated by TCRdb to the mid-2010s). Regarding the complete study: In model experiments, template switching captured roughly one uniquely barcoded TCR beta cDNA molecule for every two T cells. Age-related changes in TCR beta repertoire diversity were measured in the study by deep sequencing normalized with unique cDNA molecular identifiers. The donors were split into four age groups: young (average about 15 years), middle-aged (roughly 40), aged (about 56) and long-lived (roughly 88). Donors of different ages were randomly distributed across sequencing lanes to avoid experimental bias. The study analyzed two additional independent replicas of 1 million unique cDNA reads from the same blood draw for two donors, one aged 18 to 30 and one aged 80 or older.

Note on this clonotype: No antigen is known for it. The input lacks base qualities; no much larger clone sits a single base away.

Receptor amplification or capture employed 5' RACE. Instrument used: Illumina HiSeq 2500. A second PCR of roughly 6 to 11 cycles was run with a J-beta primer mix and a sample-barcoded 5' primer. A template-switch 5' adaptor carrying 12 random nucleotides introduced a unique molecular identifier onto each TCR beta cDNA molecule. Each sample yielded at least 2.5 million CDR3-containing paired-end reads. First-strand cDNA synthesis was performed from all RNA using the Mint cDNA synthesis kit, with priming by a TRBC-specific oligonucleotide. Following uracil-DNA glycosylase treatment, a first 18-cycle PCR with universal primers M1SS and BC2_uni_R was performed on all cDNA. Under the source paper's analysis protocol: Each sample was normalized by randomly selecting 1 million high-quality reads, each carrying a distinct molecular identifier. Reads with shared molecular identifiers were discarded instead of being binned into consensus sequences. MiTCR, set to a Q25 quality threshold and the strictest error-elimination algorithm, was used for CDR3 identification, clonotype clustering and error correction. A nonparametric unseen species model with Euler transformation was used to estimate lower-bound total TCR beta diversity. TCRdb trimmed public reads at Q25 via fastp, called clones via MiXCR and kept in-frame beta chains. For every CDR3 protein sequence, its rows merge into one entry that carries the most common genes and DNA. In this record, the V and J calls reflect TCRdb's handling and not the investigators' own analysis. This sample has about 1.6 million distinct CDR3 sequences in its table, and roughly a third of those were observed once. The ten largest make up about 11% of the sample.

Taken from cysteine to phenylalanine, the CDR3 has 15 residues. Only the CDR3 region is kept as DNA, spanning 45 bases read in frame from base 1. The germline V gene gives CDR1 as SQVTM and CDR2 as ANQGSEA. The germline V and J ends show losses of 4 bases and 4 bases respectively, and no gene match explains 10 bases of the junction. Overall study results and their limits: Conclusive comparison of naive and antigen-experienced compartments was prevented by the profiling of bulk unsorted PBMCs. As age increased, observed TCR beta diversity per million T cells dropped in a roughly linear way, and a significant reduction was already evident by age roughly 36. Because donor CMV infection status was unknown, age-related changes in expanded clonotypes were potentially confounded. Observed TCR beta diversity correlated strongly with the percentage of naive T cells measured by flow cytometry. Compared with the aged group, the long-lived group had more naive CD4+ T cells, fewer expanded clones and increased TCR diversity, suggesting age selection. Estimates of total diversity based on one million sequenced T cells were considered lower bounds and underestimates.

Systemically healthy Caucasian individuals from Russia, 39 in total and aged roughly 6 to 95 years, were included as donors. Around 9.8 milliliters of peripheral blood were collected from each donor into EDTA-treated Vacutainer tubes. PBMCs were isolated by Ficoll-Paque density-gradient centrifugation, with at least 7 million obtained per sample. Total RNA, at least 6 micrograms per sample, was extracted from PBMCs with Trizol reagent. For every donor, flow cytometry on a PBMC aliquot measured the percentage of naive CD45RAhigh/CD27high T cells. The V gene is TRBV29-1 and the J gene is TRBJ2-5; 9 central nucleotides agree with TRBD1. Sequences were obtained from blood. The source is a woman in her twenties or thirties in good health. The nucleotide sequence reads as follows: TGCAGCGTTGCGCCCACCGGGACAGGGTTAGAGACCCAGTACTTC. Its protein product is CSVAPTGTGLETQYF. The full variable domain, completed from the reference TRBV29-1 and TRBJ2-5 proteins outside the CDR3, reads SAVISQKPSRDICQRGTSLTIQCQVDSQVTMMFWYRQQPGQSLTLIATANQGSEATYESGFVIDKFPISRPNLTFSTLTVSNMSPEDSSIYLCSVAPTGTGLETQYFGPGTRLLVL.